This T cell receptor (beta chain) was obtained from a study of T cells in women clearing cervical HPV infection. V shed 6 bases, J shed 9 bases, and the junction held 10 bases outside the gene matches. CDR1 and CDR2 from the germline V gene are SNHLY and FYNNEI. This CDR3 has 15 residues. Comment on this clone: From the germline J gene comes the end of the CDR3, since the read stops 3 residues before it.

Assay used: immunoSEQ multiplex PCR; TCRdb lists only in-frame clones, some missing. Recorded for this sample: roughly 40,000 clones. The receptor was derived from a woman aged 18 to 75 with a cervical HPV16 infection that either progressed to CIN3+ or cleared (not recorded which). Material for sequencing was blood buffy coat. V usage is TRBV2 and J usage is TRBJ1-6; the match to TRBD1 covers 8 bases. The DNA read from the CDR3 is TGTGCCAGCAGAGAGGACAGGGCGATTAGTTCACCC. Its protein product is CASREDRAISSP. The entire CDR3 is CASREDRAISSPLHF.